The text below deals with one TCR beta chain. The sample is drawn from a study of T cells in localized non-small cell lung cancer. The CDR3 length is 16 residues. CDR1 is SEHNR, CDR2 FQNEAQ, per germline (reference sequence). The ends were cut back, 3 bases at V and 10 bases at J, with 24 bases in the middle. The table came from immunoSEQ multiplex PCR; TCRdb's copy has only in-frame clones and leaves some out. This sample yields roughly 16,000 clones, of which about 89% are seen a single time; under 4.5% belongs to the top ten. The specimen comprised peripheral blood, sampled before any cancer treatment. This TCR was recovered from a male donor at least 60 years old with stage II squamous cell lung carcinoma. The V and J genes are TRBV7-9 and TRBJ2-5; either TRBD1 or TRBD2 may supply D (5 bases each). The CDR3 region has the DNA TGTGCCAGCAGCTTGGGACCTCAAACCGCTATGCGCGGCCAGTACTTC. Its translation: CASSLGPQTAMRGQYF. Based on the CDR3 plus reference TRBV7-9 and TRBJ2-5, the full variable domain is DTGVSQNPRHKITKRGQNVTFRCDPISEHNRLYWYRQTLGQGPEFLTYFQNEAQLEKSRLLSDRFSAERPKGSFSTLEIQRTEQGDSAMYLCASSLGPQTAMRGQYFGPGTRLLVL.